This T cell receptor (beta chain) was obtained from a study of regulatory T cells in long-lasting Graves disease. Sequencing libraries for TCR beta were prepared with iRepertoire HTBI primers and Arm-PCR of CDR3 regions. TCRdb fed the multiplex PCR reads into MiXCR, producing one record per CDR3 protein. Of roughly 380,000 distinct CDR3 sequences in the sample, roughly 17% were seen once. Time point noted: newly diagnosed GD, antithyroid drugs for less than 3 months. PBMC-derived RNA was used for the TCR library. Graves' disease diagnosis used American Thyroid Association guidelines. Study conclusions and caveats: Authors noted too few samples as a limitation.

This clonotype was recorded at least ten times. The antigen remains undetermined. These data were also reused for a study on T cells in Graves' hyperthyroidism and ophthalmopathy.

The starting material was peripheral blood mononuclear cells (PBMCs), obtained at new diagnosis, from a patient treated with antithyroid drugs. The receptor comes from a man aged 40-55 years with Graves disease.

The CDR3 sequence is CAISGGTNYYNEQFF. CDR3 DNA: TGTGCCATCAGTGGTGGGACAAATTACTACAATGAGCAGTTCTTC. The V call is TRBV10-3, the J call TRBJ2-1; weak D call: TRBD1 (6 bases). V was pared by 4 bases and J by 3 bases, with 13 bases between. The CDR3 sequence is 15 residues long. The germline CDR1 and CDR2 sequences are ENHRY and SYGVKD.